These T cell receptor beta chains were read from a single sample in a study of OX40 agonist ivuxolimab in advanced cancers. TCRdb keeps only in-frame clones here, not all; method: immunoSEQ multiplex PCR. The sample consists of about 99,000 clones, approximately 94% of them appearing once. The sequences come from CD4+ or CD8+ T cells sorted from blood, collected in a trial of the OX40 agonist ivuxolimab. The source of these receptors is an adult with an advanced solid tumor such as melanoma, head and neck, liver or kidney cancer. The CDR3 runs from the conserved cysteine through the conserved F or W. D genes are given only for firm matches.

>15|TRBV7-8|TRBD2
CASSSILAGADTQYF
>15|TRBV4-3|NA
CASSQDGLAKNIQYF
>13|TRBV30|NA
CAWMGGRNYGYTF
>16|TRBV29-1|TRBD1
CSVTLIQGMNTGELFF
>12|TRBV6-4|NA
CASSDSGEKLFF
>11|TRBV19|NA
CASTLGVEQFF
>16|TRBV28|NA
CASSPTTYPDTDTQYF
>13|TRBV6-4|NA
CASRPPNGGEQFF
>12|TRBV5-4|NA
CASSFHDTEAFF
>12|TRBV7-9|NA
CASSPENTEAFF
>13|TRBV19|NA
CASTLVGSGELFF
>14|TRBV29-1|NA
CSDGSGTITDTQYF
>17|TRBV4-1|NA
CASSPPSTGSSYNEQFF
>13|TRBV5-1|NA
CASSFDSGDEQFF
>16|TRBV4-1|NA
CASSQDPASEYNEQFF
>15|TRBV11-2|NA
CASSSFTSSYNEQFF
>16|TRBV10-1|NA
CASSESIASSYNEQFF
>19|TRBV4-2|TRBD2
CASSQERVSGGARGYEQYF
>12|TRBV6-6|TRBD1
CASSSTGDEQYF
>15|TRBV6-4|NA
CARTSPRPRGYEQYF
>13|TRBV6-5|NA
CASSSGSYNEQFF
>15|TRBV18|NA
CASSPGTLYQETQYF
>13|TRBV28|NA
CASSDISSYEQYF
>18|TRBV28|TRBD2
CASSLYTGTSDYTDTQYF
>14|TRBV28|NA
CASSHRASQETQYF
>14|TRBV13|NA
CASSQAGPSYEQYF
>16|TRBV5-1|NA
CASSLNEGFASYGYTF
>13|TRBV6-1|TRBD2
CATDYRGAGELFF
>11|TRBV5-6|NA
CASSLSDTQYF
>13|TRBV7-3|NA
CASRPGGTDTQYF
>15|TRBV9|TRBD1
CASSVAGTGGDTQYF
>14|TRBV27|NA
CASSLYGEGETQYF
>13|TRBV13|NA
CASSSRRAPEAFF
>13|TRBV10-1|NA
CASRDRLNTEAFF
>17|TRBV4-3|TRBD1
CASSQDRFTGEIGEQYF
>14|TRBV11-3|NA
CASSLGRWGQPQHF
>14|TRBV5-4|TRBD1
CASSLGTGDTEAFF
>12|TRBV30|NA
CAGVGGGAEAFF
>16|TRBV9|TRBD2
CASSFPSGANTGELFF
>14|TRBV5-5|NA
CASSLVPGSYEQYF
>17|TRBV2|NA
CASSDRPGGGINNEQFF
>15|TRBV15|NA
CATKDRNRRGETQYF